This TCR beta chain derives from a study of blood T cell repertoires in COVID-19. For the study at large: Collection of acute and convalescent COVID-19 samples took place in the United States, Italy and Spain. T cells, B-cell-depleted T cells, or PBMCs supplied cDNA or gDNA.

In germline, CDR1 is ENHRY, CDR2 SYGVKD. The CDR3 runs 13 residues. Trimming left V 5 bases short and J 3 bases short, with 11 bases between. Authors' data handling: Nucleated cell counts were estimated from reference gene primer amplification. This table comes from immunoSEQ multiplex PCR, and its TCRdb copy is limited to in-frame clones, with some not included. That table furnishes V, J and clone size, whereas the DNA furnished D and trimming. The data hold roughly 130,000 clones, with about 87% observed a single time. The sample taken for sequencing was peripheral blood. The chain is built from TRBV10-3 and TRBJ2-7; tentative D call: TRBD2 (6 bases). The sequence derives from a man aged 55-75 years with active or convalescent COVID-19. The chain's CDR3 is CAISPASDYEQYF. CDR3 DNA sequence: TGTGCCATCAGTCCAGCTAGCGACTACGAGCAGTACTTC.